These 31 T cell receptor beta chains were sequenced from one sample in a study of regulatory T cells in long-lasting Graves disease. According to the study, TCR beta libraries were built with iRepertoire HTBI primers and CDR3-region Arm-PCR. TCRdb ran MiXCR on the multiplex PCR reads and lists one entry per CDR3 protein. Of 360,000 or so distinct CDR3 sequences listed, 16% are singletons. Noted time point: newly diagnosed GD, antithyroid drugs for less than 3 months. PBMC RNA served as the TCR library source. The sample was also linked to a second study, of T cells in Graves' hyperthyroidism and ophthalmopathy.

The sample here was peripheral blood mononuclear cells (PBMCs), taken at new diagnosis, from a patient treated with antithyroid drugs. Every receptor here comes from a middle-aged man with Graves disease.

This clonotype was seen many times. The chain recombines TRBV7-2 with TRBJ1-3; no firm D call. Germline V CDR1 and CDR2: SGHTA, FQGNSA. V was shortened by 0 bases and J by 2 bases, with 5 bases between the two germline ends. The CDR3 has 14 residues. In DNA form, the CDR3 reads TGTGCCAGCAGCTTAGCCATTACTGGAAACACCATATATTTT. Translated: CASSLAITGNTIYF. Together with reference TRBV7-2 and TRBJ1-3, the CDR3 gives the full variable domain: GAGVSQSPSNKVTEKGKDVELRCDPISGHTALYWYRQSLGQGLEFLIYFQGNSAPDKSGLPSDRFSAERTGGSVSTLTIQRTQQEDSAVYLCASSLAITGNTIYFGEGSWLTVV.

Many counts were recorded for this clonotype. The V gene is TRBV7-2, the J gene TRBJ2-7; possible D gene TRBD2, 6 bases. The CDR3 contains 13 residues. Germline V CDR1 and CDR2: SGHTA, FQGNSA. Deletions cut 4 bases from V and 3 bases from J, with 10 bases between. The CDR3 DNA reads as TGTGCCAGCAGCTCCGGGACTCACTACGAGCAGTACTTC. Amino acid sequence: CASSSGTHYEQYF.

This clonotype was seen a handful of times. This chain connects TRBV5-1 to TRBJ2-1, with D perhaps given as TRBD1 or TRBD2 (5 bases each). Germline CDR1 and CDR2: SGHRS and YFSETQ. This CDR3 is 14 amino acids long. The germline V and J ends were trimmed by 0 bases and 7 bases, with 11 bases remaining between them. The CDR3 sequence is CASSLEAGRNEQFF. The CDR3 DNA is TGCGCCAGCAGCTTGGAGGCAGGGAGAAATGAGCAGTTCTTC.

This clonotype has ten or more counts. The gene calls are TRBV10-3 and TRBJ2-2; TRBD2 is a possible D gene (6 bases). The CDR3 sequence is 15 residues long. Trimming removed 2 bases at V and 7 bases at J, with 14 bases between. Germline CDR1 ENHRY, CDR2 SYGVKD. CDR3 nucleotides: TGTGCCATCAGTGAGCCGCGACTAGTTAACGGGGAGCTGTTTTTT. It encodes CAISEPRLVNGELFF.

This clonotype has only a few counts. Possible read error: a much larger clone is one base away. DNA of the CDR3: TGTGCCAGCAGCCAAGACGCGACGGTCGATAGCAATCAGCCCCAGCATTTT. Its translation: CASSQDATVDSNQPQHF. This chain joins TRBV4-1 and TRBJ1-5; unclear D gene. The CDR3 is made up of 17 amino acids. CDR1 is MGHRA, CDR2 YSYEKL, per germline.

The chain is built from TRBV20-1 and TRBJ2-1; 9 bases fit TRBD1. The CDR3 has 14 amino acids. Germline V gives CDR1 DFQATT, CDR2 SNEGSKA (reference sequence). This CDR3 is CTVRGTGSRNEQFF. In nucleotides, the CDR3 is TGCACTGTGCGCGGGACAGGGAGTAGAAATGAGCAGTTCTTC.

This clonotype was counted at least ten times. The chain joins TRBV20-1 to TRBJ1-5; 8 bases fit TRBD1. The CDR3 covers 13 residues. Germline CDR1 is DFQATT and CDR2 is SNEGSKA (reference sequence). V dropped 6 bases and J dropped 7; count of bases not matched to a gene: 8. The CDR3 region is CSAQSGGGQPQHF. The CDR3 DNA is TGCAGTGCCCAGTCAGGGGGCGGACAGCCCCAGCATTTT.

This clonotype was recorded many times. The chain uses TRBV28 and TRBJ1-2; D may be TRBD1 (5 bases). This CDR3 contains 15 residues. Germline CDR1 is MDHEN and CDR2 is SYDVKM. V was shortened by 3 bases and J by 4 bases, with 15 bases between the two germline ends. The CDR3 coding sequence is TGTGCCAGCAGTTTCGTCTCCGGGACCCGCTATGGCTACACCTTC. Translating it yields CASSFVSGTRYGYTF.

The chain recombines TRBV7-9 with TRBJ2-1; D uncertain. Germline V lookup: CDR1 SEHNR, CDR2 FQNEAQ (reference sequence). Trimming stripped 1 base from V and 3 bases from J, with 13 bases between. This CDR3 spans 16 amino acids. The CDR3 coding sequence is TGTGCCAGCAGCTTAGACCCCCCTCTTGACTACAATGAGCAGTTCTTC. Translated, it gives CASSLDPPLDYNEQFF.

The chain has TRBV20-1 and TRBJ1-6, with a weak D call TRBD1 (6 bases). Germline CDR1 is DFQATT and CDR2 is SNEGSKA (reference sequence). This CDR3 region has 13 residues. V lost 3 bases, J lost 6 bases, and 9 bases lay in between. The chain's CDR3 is CSASQDSNSPLHF. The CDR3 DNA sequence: TGCAGTGCTAGCCAGGACAGTAATTCACCCCTCCACTTT.

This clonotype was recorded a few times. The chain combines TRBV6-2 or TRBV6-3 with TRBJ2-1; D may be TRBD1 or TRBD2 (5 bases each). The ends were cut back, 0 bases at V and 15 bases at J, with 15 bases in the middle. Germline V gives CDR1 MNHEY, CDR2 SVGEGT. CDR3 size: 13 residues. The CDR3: CASSYSVGGSRFF. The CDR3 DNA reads TGTGCCAGCAGTTACTCCGTTGGGGGATCTCGGTTCTTC.

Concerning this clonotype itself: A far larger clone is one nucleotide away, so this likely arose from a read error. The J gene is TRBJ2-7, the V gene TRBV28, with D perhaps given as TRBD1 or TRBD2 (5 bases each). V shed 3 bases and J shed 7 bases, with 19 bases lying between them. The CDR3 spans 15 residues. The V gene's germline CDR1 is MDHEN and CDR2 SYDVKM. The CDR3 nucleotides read TGTGCCAGCAGTTTTTGGGGGTTACGGTACAATGAGCAGTACTTC. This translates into CASSFWGLRYNEQYF.

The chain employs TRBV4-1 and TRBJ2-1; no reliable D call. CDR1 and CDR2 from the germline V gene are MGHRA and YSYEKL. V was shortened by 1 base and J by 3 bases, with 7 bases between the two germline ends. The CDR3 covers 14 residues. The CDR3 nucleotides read TGCGCCAGCAGCCAAGGCGAAAGCTACAATGAGCAGTTCTTC. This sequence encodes CASSQGESYNEQFF.

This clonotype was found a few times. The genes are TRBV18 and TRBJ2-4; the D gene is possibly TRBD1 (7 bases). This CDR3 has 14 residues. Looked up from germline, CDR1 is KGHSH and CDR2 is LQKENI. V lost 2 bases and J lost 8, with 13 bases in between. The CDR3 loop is CASSPRQGGDIQYF. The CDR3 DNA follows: TGTGCCAGCTCACCAAGGCAGGGGGGTGACATTCAGTACTTC.

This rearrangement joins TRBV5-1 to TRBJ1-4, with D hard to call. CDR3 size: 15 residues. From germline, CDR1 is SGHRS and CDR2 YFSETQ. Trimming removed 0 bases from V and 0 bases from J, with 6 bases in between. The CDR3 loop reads CASSLEHATNEKLFF. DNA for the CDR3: TGCGCCAGCAGCTTGGAACATGCAACTAATGAAAAACTGTTTTTT.

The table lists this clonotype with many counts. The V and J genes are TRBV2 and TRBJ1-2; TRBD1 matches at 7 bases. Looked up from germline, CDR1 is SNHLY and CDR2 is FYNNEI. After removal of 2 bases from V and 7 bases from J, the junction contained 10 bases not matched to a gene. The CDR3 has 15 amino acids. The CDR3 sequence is CASSETLGTVAGYTF. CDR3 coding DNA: TGTGCCAGCAGTGAAACCTTGGGGACAGTAGCTGGCTACACCTTC.

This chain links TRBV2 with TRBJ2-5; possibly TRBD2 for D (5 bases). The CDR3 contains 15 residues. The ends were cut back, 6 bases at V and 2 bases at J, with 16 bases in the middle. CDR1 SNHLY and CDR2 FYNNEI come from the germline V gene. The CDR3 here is CASSQDRGSQETQYF. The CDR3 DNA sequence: TGTGCCAGCAGCCAAGATCGGGGTAGTCAAGAGACCCAGTACTTC.

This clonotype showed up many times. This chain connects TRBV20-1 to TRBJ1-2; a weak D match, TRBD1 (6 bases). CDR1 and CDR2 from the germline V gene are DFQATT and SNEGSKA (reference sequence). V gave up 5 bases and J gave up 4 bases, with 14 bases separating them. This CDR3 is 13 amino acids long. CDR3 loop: CSAFQTGPYGYTF. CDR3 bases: TGCAGTGCTTTCCAGACAGGCCCCTATGGCTACACCTTC.

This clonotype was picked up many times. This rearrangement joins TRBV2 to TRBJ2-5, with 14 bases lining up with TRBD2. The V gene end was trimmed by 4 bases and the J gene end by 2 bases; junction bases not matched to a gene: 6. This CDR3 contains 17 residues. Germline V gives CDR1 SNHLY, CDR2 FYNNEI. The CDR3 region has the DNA TGTGCCAGCAGTGGACGCCGGACTAGCGGGGGGCAAGAGACCCAGTACTTC. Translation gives CASSGRRTSGGQETQYF.

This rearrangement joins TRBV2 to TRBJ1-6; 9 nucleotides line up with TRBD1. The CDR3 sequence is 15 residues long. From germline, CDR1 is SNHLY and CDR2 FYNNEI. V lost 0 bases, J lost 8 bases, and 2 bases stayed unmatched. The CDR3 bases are TGTGCCAGCAGTGAAGCACAGGGGGCTTATTCACCCCTCCACTTT. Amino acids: CASSEAQGAYSPLHF.

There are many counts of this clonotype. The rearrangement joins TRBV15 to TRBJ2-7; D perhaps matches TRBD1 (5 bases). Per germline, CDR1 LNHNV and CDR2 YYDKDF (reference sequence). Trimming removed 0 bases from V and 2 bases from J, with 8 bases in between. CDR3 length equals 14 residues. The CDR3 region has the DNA TGTGCCACCAGCAGAGAACAGGACACCTACGAGCAGTACTTC. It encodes CATSREQDTYEQYF. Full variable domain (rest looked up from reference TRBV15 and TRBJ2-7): DAMVIQNPRYQVTQFGKPVTLSCSQTLNHNVMYWYQQKSSQAPKLLFHYYDKDFNNEADTPDNFQSRRPNTSFCFLDIRSPGLGDTAMYLCATSREQDTYEQYFGPGTRLTVT.

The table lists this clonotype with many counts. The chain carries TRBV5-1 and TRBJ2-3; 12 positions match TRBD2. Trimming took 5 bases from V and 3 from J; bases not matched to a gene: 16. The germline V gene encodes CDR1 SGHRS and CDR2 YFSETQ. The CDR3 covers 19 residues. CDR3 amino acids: CASRPGTSGLGVRTDTQYF. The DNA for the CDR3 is TGCGCCAGCAGGCCCGGGACTAGCGGGTTGGGTGTGAGGACAGATACGCAGTATTTT.

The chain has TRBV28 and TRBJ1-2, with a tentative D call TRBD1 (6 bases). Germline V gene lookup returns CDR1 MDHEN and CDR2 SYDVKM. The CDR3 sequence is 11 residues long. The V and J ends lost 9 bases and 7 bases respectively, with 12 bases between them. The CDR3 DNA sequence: TGTGCCAGTAAACAGGGTTTTGGCTACACCTTC. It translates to CASKQGFGYTF.

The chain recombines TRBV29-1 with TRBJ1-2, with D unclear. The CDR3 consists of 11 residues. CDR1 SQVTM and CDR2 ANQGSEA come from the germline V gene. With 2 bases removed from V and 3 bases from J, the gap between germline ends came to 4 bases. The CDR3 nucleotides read TGCAGCGTTGAACGGGACTATGGCTACACCTTC. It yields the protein CSVERDYGYTF. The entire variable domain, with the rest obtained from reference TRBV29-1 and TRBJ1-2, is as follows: SAVISQKPSRDICQRGTSLTIQCQVDSQVTMMFWYRQQPGQSLTLIATANQGSEATYESGFVIDKFPISRPNLTFSTLTVSNMSPEDSSIYLCSVERDYGYTFGSGTRLTVV.

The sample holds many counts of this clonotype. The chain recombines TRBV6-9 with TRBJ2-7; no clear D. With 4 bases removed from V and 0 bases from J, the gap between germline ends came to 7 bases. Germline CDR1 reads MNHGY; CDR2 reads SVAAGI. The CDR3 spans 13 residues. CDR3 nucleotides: TGTGCCAGCAGTTGGCCCACCTCCTACGAGCAGTACTTC. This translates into CASSWPTSYEQYF.

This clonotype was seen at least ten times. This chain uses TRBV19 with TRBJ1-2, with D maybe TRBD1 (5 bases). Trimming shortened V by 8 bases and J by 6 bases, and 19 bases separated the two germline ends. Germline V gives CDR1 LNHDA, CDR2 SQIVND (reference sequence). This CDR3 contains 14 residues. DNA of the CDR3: TGTGCCAGTCGACGACGTGGTGGGGGAGATGGCTACACCTTC. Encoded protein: CASRRRGGGDGYTF.

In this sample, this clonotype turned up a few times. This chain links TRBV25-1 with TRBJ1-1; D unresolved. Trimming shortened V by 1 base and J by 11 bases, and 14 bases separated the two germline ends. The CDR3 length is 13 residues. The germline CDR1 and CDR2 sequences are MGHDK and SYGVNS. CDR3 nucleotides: TGTGCCAGCAGTGAATGGGAGCAGACACAGGCTTTCTTT. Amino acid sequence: CASSEWEQTQAFF.

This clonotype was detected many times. The CDR3 DNA sequence: TGTGCCAGCACCGAGGGACATAGGGACGAGCAGTACTTC. Translation gives CASTEGHRDEQYF. V usage is TRBV6-1 and J usage is TRBJ2-7, with a weak D call TRBD1 (6 bases). The CDR3 has 13 residues. Trimming pared 7 bases from V and 5 bases from J, leaving 15 bases between. Looked up from germline, CDR1 is MNHNS and CDR2 is SASEGT.

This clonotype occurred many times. The CDR3 region is CASSFREGGFSPLHF. The CDR3 coding sequence is TGTGCCAGCAGCTTCCGCGAGGGGGGCTTTTCACCCCTCCACTTT. V is TRBV11-2 and J is TRBJ1-6, with TRBD1 as a possible D gene (6 bases). V lost 3 bases, J lost 9 bases, and 15 bases lay in between. The CDR3 has 15 amino acids. From germline, CDR1 is SGHAT and CDR2 FQNNGV. Looking up the rest from reference TRBV11-2 and TRBJ1-6 gives the full variable domain: EAGVAQSPRYKIIEKRQSVAFWCNPISGHATLYWYQQILGQGPKLLIQFQNNGVVDDSQLPKDRFSAERLKGVDSTLKIQPAKLEDSAVYLCASSFREGGFSPLHFGNGTRLTVT.

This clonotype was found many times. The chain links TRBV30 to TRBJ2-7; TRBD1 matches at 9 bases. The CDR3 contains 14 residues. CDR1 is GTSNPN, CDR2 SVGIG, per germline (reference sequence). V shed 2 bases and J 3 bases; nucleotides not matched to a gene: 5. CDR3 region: CAWSRTGADYEQYF. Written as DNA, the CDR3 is TGTGCCTGGAGTCGGACAGGGGCGGACTACGAGCAGTACTTC.

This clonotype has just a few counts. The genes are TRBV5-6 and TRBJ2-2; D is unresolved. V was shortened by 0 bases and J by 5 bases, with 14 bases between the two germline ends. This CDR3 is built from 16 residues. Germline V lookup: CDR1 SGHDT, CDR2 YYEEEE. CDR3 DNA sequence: TGTGCCAGCAGCTTGGTACAAGGGTCGTGGACCGGGGAGCTGTTTTTT. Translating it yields CASSLVQGSWTGELFF.